The rows below give T cell receptor beta chains drawn from one sample of a study of T cell responses to AZD1222 COVID-19 vaccine. The table came from immunoSEQ multiplex PCR; TCRdb's copy has only in-frame clones and leaves some out. The sample consists of over 90,000 clones, 88% of them appearing once. This specimen was peripheral blood, taken on day 0 of AZD1222 vaccination. All receptors derive from an adult in good health. The CDR3 runs from the conserved cysteine through the conserved F or W. A D gene is named only where the DNA matches it firmly. Clone size is given for some rows only: seen once, a few or many times, or a class if the clone is expanded.

D gene	clone size	V gene	J gene	CDR3 protein	CDR3 DNA
.	.	TRBV30	TRBJ1-6	CAWSGQSYNSPLHF	TGTGCCTGGAGCGGACAGAGCTATAATTCACCCCTCCACTTT
TRBD1	.	TRBV3-1/TRBV3-2	TRBJ1-2	CASSQDTTGTRYGYTF	TGTGCCAGCAGCCAAGATACGACAGGGACTAGGTATGGCTACACCTTC
TRBD2	.	TRBV5-1	TRBJ2-7	CASSLGPLGEGYEQYF	TGCGCCAGCAGCTTGGGACCTTTGGGGGAGGGCTACGAGCAGTACTTC
.	.	TRBV25-1	TRBJ2-2	CASSERNTGELFF	TGTGCCAGCAGTGAAAGGAACACCGGGGAGCTGTTTTTT
.	.	TRBV3-1/TRBV3-2	TRBJ2-3	CASSQFITGSDTQYF	TGTGCCAGCAGCCAATTTATTACAGGGTCAGATACGCAGTATTTT
TRBD1	.	TRBV30	TRBJ1-5	CAWSVQGARQPQHF	TGTGCCTGGAGTGTACAGGGGGCGCGTCAGCCCCAGCATTTT
TRBD1	.	TRBV5-1	TRBJ1-1	CASTSGQGVGAFF	TGCGCCAGCACCTCGGGACAGGGAGTAGGAGCTTTCTTT
TRBD1	.	TRBV7-2	TRBJ1-2	CASSLDQGTGSGYTF	TGTGCCAGCAGCTTAGATCAAGGGACAGGAAGCGGCTACACCTTC
TRBD1	.	TRBV5-1	TRBJ2-1	CASSSRQGYHNEQFF	TGCGCCAGCAGTTCGAGACAGGGATACCACAATGAGCAGTTCTTC
TRBD1	.	TRBV27	TRBJ1-2	CASSLYGQGGGYTF	TGTGCCAGCAGTTTATATGGACAGGGCGGCGGCTACACCTTC
.	.	TRBV10-1	TRBJ1-1	CASSPRPNTEAFF	TGCGCCAGCAGCCCCCGACCGAACACTGAAGCTTTCTTT
.	.	TRBV10-3	TRBJ2-1	CAISGPLAEIAYNEQFF	TGTGCCATCAGTGGCCCCCTCGCTGAAATTGCCTACAATGAGCAGTTCTTC
.	.	TRBV5-1	TRBJ1-3	CASSLGQFISGNTIYF	TGCGCCAGCAGCTTGGGACAGTTTATCTCTGGAAACACCATATATTTT
TRBD2	.	TRBV7-2	TRBJ2-5	CASSLVSFGTSGTETQYF	TGTGCCAGCAGCTTAGTTTCCTTTGGGACTAGCGGGACGGAGACCCAGTACTTC
.	.	TRBV30	TRBJ2-1	CAWSVLGSRDNEQFF	TGTGCCTGGAGTGTACTAGGGAGTCGGGACAATGAGCAGTTCTTC
.	.	TRBV27	TRBJ1-3	CASSPYDSGNTIYF	TGTGCCAGCAGTCCCTACGACTCTGGAAACACCATATATTTT
TRBD1	.	TRBV6-2/TRBV6-3	TRBJ2-5	CASSNSTTTGGVGKETQYF	TGTGCCAGCAGCAACTCCACGACAACAGGGGGCGTGGGCAAAGAGACCCAGTACTTC
TRBD1	.	TRBV3-1/TRBV3-2	TRBJ1-2	CASQPGGYYGYTF	TGTGCCAGCCAACCAGGGGGCTACTATGGCTACACCTTC
TRBD1	.	TRBV6-5	TRBJ2-7	CASSYDRGNEQYF	TGTGCCAGCAGTTACGACAGGGGCAACGAGCAGTACTTC
.	once	TRBV23-1	TRBJ2-4	CASSPRPGTEARMAKNIQYF	TGCGCCAGCAGCCCTCGGCCAGGGACTGAGGCAAGGATGGCCAAAAACATTCAGTACTTC
TRBD1	.	TRBV7-2	TRBJ1-1	CASSLQGGNTEAFF	TGTGCCAGCAGCTTACAGGGGGGCAACACTGAAGCTTTCTTT
.	.	TRBV28	TRBJ1-1	CASSPGGRTEAFF	TGTGCCAGCAGCCCTGGGGGAAGGACTGAAGCTTTCTTT
.	.	TRBV19	TRBJ2-2	CASSPQGRTAGELFF	TGTGCCAGTAGTCCCCAAGGACGTACCGCCGGGGAGCTGTTTTTT
TRBD1	.	TRBV7-3	TRBJ2-3	CASSLQGSGTDTQYF	TGTGCCAGCAGCCTACAGGGGTCCGGCACAGATACGCAGTATTTT
.	.	TRBV6-2/TRBV6-3	TRBJ2-3	CASSYDGPGSPDTQYF	TGTGCCAGCAGTTACGACGGCCCAGGGTCCCCAGATACGCAGTATTTT
TRBD1	.	TRBV5-1	TRBJ1-4	CASSTQGQGREKLFF	TGCGCCAGCAGCACCCAGGGACAGGGTAGAGAAAAACTGTTTTTT